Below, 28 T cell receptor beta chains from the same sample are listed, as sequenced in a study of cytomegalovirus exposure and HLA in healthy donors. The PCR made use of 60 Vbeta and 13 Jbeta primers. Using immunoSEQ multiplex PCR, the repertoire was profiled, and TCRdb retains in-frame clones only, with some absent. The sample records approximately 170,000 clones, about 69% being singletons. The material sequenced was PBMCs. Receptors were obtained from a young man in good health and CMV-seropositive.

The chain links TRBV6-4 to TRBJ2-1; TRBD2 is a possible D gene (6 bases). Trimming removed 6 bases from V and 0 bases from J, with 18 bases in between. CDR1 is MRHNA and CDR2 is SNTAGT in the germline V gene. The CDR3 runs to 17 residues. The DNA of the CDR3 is TGTGCCAGCAGCCCGGCCCGGGAGATTCGCTCCTACAATGAGCAGTTCTTC. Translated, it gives CASSPAREIRSYNEQFF.

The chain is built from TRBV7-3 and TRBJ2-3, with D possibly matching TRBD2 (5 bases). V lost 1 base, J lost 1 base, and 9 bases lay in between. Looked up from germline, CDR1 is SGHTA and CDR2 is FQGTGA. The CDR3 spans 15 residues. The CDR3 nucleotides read TGTGCCAGCAGCTTAAAGCTGAGGGGCACAGATACGCAGTATTTT. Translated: CASSLKLRGTDTQYF.

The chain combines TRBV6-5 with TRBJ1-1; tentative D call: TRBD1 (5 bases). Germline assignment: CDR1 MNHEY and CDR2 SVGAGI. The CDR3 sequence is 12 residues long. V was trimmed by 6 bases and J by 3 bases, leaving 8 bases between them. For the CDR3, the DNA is TGTGCCAGCAGGGGGGGGGACACTGAAGCTTTCTTT. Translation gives CASRGGDTEAFF.

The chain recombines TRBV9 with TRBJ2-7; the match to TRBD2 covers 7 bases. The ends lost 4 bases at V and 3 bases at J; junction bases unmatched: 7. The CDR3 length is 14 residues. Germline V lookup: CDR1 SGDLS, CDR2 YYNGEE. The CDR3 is CASSYTSAGYEQYF. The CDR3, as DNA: TGTGCCAGCAGCTATACTAGCGCGGGCTACGAGCAGTACTTC.

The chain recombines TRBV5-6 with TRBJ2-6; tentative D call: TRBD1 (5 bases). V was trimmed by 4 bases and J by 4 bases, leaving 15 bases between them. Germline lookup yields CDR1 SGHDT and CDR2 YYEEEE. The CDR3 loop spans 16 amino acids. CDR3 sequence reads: CASSKAGLAGANVLTF. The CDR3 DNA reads TGTGCCAGCAGCAAAGCAGGGCTCGCCGGGGCCAACGTCCTGACTTTC.

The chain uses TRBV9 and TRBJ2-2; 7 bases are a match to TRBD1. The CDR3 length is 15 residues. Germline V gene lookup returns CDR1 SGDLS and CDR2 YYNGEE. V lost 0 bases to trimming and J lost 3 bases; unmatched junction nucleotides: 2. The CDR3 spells CASSVGDRDTGELFF. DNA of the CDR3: TGTGCCAGCAGCGTAGGGGACAGAGACACCGGGGAGCTGTTTTTT. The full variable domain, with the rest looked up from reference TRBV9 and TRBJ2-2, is DSGVTQTPKHLITATGQRVTLRCSPRSGDLSVYWYQQSLDQGLQFLIQYYNGEERAKGNILERFSAQQFPDLHSELNLSSLELGDSALYFCASSVGDRDTGELFFGEGSRLTVL.

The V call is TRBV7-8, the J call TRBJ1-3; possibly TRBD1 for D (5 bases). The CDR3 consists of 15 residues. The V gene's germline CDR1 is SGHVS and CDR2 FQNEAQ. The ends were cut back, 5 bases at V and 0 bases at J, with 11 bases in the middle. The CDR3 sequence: CASSPGGGSGNTIYF. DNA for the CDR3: TGTGCCAGCAGCCCTGGGGGGGGCTCTGGAAACACCATATATTTT.

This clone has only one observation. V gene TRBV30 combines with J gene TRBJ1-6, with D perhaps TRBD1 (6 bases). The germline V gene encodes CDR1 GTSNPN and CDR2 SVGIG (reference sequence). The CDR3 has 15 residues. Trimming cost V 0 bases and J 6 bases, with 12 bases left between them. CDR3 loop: CAWSVGGGRNSPLHF. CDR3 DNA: TGTGCCTGGAGTGTAGGGGGTGGGCGTAATTCACCCCTCCACTTT.

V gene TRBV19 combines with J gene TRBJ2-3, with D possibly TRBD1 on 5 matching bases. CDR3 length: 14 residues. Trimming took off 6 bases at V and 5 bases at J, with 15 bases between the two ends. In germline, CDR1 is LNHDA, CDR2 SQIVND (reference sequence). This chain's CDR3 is CASSRWGPGDTQYF. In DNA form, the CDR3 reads TGTGCCAGTAGCCGATGGGGCCCCGGAGATACGCAGTATTTT.

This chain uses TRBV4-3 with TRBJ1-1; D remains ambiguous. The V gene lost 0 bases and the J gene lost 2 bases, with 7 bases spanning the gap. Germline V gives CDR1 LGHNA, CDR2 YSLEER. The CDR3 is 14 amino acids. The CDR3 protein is CASSQDNFNTEAFF. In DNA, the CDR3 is TGCGCCAGCAGCCAAGACAACTTTAACACTGAAGCTTTCTTT.

CDR3 sequence: CAWSAPLGNSPLHF. The CDR3 bases are TGTGCCTGGAGTGCTCCACTAGGAAATTCACCCCTCCACTTT. V and J are TRBV30 and TRBJ1-6, with no clear D. This CDR3 spans 14 amino acids. Germline V gene lookup returns CDR1 GTSNPN and CDR2 SVGIG (reference sequence). The V end lost 1 base, the J end lost 7 bases, and 11 bases lay between the germline ends.

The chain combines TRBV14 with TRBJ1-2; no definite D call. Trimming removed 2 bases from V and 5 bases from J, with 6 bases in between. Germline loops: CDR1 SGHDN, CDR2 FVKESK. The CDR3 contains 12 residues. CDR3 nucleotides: TGTGCCAGCAGCCAACGAGGGTATGGCTACACCTTC. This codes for CASSQRGYGYTF. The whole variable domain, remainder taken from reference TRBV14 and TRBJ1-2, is EAGVTQFPSHSVIEKGQTVTLRCDPISGHDNLYWYRRVMGKEIKFLLHFVKESKQDESGMPNNRFLAERTGGTYSTLKVQPAELEDSGVYFCASSQRGYGYTFGSGTRLTVV.

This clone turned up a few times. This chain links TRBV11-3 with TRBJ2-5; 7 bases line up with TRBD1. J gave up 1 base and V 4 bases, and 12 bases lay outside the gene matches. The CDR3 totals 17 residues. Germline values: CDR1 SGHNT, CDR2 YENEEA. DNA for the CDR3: TGTGCCAGCAGCTCCGGTACGACAGGGATATTCCAAGAGACCCAGTACTTC. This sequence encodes CASSSGTTGIFQETQYF.

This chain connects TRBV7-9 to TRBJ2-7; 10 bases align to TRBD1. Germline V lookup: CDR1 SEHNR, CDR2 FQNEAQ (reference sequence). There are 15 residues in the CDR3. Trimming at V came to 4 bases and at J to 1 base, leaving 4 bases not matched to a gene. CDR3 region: CASSSGTGASYEQYF. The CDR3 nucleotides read TGTGCCAGCAGCTCAGGGACAGGGGCTTCCTACGAGCAGTACTTC.

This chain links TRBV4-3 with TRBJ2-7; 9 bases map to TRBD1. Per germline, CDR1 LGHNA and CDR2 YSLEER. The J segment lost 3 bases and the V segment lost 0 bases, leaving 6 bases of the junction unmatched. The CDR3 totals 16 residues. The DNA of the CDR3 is TGCGCCAGCAGCCAAGATTCCGGACAGGGGCGCTACGAGCAGTACTTC. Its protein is CASSQDSGQGRYEQYF.

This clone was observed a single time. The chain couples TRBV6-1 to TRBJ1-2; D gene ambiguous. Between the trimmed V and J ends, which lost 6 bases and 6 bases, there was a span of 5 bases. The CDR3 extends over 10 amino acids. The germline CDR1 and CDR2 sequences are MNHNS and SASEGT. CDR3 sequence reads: CASSTDGYTF. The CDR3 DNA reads TGTGCCAGCAGCACAGATGGCTACACCTTC.

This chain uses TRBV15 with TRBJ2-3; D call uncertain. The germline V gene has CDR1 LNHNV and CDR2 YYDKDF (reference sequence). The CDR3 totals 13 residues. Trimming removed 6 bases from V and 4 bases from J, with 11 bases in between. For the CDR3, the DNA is TGTGCCACCAGTCTCCCCGCAGCAGATACGCAGTATTTT. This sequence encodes CATSLPAADTQYF.

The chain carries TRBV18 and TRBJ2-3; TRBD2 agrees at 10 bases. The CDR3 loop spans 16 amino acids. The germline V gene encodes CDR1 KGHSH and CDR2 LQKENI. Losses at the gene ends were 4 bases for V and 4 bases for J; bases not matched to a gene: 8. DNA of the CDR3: TGTGCCAGCTCACTAACCCAGCGGGGGGGCGCAGATACGCAGTATTTT. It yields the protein CASSLTQRGGADTQYF.

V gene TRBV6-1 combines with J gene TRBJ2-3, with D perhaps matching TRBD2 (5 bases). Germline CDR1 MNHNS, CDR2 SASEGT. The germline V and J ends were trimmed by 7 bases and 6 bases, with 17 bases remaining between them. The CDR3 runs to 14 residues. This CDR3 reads CASMAGLSWDTQYF. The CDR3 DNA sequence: TGTGCCAGCATGGCCGGACTGAGTTGGGATACGCAGTATTTT.

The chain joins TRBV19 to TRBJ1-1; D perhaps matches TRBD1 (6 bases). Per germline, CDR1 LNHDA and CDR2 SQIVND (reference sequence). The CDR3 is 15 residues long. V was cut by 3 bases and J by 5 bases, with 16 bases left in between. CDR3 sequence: CASSIRAGVGTEAFF. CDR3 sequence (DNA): TGTGCCAGTAGTATTAGGGCAGGGGTCGGGACTGAAGCTTTCTTT.

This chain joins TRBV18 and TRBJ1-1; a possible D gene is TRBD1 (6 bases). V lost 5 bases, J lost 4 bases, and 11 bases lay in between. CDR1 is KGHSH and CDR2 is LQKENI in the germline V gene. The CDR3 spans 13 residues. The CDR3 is CASSSGDSTEAFF. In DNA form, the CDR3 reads TGTGCCAGCTCATCAGGGGATAGCACTGAAGCTTTCTTT. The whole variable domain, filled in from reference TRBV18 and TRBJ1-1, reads NAGVMQNPRHLVRRRGQEARLRCSPMKGHSHVYWYRQLPEEGLKFMVYLQKENIIDESGMPKERFSAEFPKEGPSILRIQQVVRGDSAAYFCASSSGDSTEAFFGQGTRLTVV.

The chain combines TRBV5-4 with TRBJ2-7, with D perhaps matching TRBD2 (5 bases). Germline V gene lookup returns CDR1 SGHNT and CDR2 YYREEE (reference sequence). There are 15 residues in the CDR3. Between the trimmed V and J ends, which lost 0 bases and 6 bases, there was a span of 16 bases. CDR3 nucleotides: TGTGCCAGCAGCTTGGCGGGGTCACGGCCGGGCGAGCAGTACTTC. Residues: CASSLAGSRPGEQYF. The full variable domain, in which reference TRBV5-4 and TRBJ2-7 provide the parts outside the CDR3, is ETGVTQSPTHLIKTRGQQVTLRCSSQSGHNTVSWYQQALGQGPQFIFQYYREEENGRGNFPPRFSGLQFPNYSSELNVNALELDDSALYLCASSLAGSRPGEQYFGPGTRLTVT.

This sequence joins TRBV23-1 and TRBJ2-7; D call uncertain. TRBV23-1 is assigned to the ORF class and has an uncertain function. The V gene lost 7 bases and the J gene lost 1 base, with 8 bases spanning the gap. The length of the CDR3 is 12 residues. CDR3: CASNRGSYEQYF. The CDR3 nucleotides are TGCGCCAGCAACCGCGGATCCTACGAGCAGTACTTC.

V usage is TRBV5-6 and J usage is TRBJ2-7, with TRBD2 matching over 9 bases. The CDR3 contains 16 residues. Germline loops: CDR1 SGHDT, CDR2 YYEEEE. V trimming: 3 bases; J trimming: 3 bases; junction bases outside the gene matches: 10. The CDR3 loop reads CASSSAGTSSIYEQYF. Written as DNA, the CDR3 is TGTGCCAGCAGCTCGGCCGGGACTAGCTCGATCTACGAGCAGTACTTC.

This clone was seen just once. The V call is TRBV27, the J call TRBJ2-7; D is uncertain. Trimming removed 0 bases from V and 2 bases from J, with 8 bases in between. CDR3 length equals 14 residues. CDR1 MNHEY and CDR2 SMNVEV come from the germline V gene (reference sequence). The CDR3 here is CASSLSLGAYEQYF. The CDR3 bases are TGTGCCAGCAGTTTATCGCTCGGAGCCTACGAGCAGTACTTC.

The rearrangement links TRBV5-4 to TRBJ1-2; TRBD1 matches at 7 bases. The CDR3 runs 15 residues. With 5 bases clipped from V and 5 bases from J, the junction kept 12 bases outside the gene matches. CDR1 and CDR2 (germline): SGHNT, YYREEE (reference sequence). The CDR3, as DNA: TGTGCCAGCAGTCCCGACAGGGCCGAGGCTTATGGCTACACCTTC. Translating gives CASSPDRAEAYGYTF.

The CDR3: CASSATDMSYEQYF. The CDR3 nucleotides are TGCGCCAGCAGCGCTACGGACATGTCCTACGAGCAGTACTTC. This chain links TRBV5-1 with TRBJ2-7, with a weak D call TRBD1 (5 bases). Germline values: CDR1 SGHRS, CDR2 YFSETQ. V lost 4 bases and J 1 base, leaving 12 bases between the germline ends. This CDR3 spans 14 amino acids.

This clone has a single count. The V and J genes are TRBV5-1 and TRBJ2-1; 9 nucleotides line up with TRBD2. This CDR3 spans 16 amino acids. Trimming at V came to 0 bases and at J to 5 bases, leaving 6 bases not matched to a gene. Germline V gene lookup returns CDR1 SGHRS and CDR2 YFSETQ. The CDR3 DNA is TGCGCCAGCAGCTTGGGCGGGGGGGAATGGGACAATGAGCAGTTCTTC. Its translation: CASSLGGGEWDNEQFF.